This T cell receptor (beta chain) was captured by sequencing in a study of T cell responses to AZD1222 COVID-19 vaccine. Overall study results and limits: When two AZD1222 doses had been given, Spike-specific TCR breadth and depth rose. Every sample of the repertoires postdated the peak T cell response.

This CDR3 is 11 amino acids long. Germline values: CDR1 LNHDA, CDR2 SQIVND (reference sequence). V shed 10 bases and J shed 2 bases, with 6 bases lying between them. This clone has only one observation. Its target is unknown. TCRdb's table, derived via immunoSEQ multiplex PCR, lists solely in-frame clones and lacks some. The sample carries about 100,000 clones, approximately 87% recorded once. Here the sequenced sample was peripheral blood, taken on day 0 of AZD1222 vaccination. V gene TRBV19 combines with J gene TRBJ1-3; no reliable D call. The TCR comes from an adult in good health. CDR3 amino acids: CATGTGNTIYF. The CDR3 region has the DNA TGTGCCACGGGGACTGGAAACACCATATATTTT. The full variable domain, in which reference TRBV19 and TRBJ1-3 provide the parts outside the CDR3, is DGGITQSPKYLFRKEGQNVTLSCEQNLNHDAMYWYRQDPGQGLRLIYYSQIVNDFQKGDIAEGYSVSREKKESFPLTVTSAQKNPTAFYLCATGTGNTIYFGEGSWLTVV.